These 3 T cell receptor beta chains were sequenced from one sample in a study of blood T cell repertoires in COVID-19. Profiling relied on immunoSEQ multiplex PCR, and the TCRdb table lists in-frame clones only, not all of them. The sample holds over 200,000 clones, around 86% seen once. The sequencing sample was made of peripheral blood. The receptors were sampled from a man aged 60 to 69 who had recovered from COVID-19.

The chain is built from TRBV12-3 or TRBV12-4 and TRBJ1-5, with TRBD1 as a possible D gene (6 bases). Trimming pared 5 bases from V and 4 bases from J, leaving 9 bases between. The CDR3 extends over 13 amino acids. This CDR3 reads CASSLTGNQPQHF. The CDR3 bases are TGTGCCAGCAGTCTGACAGGTAATCAGCCCCAGCATTTT.

This clone was seen a single time. The V call is TRBV4-1, the J call TRBJ2-7; perhaps TRBD1 as D (5 bases). Trimming removed 2 bases from V and 6 bases from J, with 17 bases in between. This CDR3 comprises 15 residues. CDR1 and CDR2 from the germline V gene are MGHRA and YSYEKL. CDR3 amino acids: CASSQYLRQGSEQYF. In DNA, the CDR3 is TGCGCCAGCAGCCAATACCTCCGGCAGGGCAGCGAGCAGTACTTC.

The gene calls are TRBV7-8 and TRBJ2-7; D is possibly TRBD2 (5 bases). This CDR3 has 14 residues. The V end was cut by 1 base, the J end by 2 bases, with 9 bases between. Germline V lookup: CDR1 SGHVS, CDR2 FQNEAQ. The CDR3 sequence: CASSLGLAAYEQYF. The CDR3 nucleotides are TGTGCCAGCAGCTTAGGTCTAGCTGCCTACGAGCAGTACTTC.